This TCR beta chain was sequenced during a study of T and B cells in COVID-19 patients. On the study more broadly: Peripheral blood came from COVID-19 patients with active infection or after recovery. Study conclusions and caveats: Patients with COVID-19 reportedly showed strongly skewed T cell receptor beta variable and joining gene usage. Active COVID-19 showed highly clonal TRB repertoires; recovery showed diversity and richness above healthy donors.

This clonotype rates as medium-sized. Its cognate antigen is unknown. Blood genomic DNA input for TRB amplification was 250-500 ng. TRB rearrangements were amplified by multiplex PCR with BIOMED2 TRB-A/B primers. TCRdb called the multiplex PCR reads again in MiXCR, with one record for every CDR3 protein. The repertoire holds 9,900 or so distinct CDR3 sequences, around 34% seen once, with 15% to 20% in the top ten. Germline V gene lookup returns CDR1 LNHDA and CDR2 SQIVND (reference sequence). This CDR3 spans 15 amino acids. Between the trimmed V and J ends, which lost 4 bases and 1 base, there was a span of 13 bases.

The receptor was isolated from a human donor with active COVID-19. The rearrangement links TRBV19 to TRBJ1-1; D is ambiguous. The specimen sequenced was blood. The CDR3 reads CASSTHTRRNTEAFF. CDR3 in DNA: TGTGCCAGTAGTACGCATACCAGAAGGAACACTGAAGCTTTCTTT. The full variable domain, in which reference TRBV19 and TRBJ1-1 provide the parts outside the CDR3, is DGGITQSPKYLFRKEGQNVTLSCEQNLNHDAMYWYRQDPGQGLRLIYYSQIVNDFQKGDIAEGYSVSREKKESFPLTVTSAQKNPTAFYLCASSTHTRRNTEAFFGQGTRLTVV.